The text below deals with one T cell receptor (beta chain). This record comes from a study of blood T cell repertoires in COVID-19. Study context: The United States, Italy and Spain were the sources of the acute and convalescent COVID-19 samples. PBMCs, B-cell-depleted T cells, or T cells were the source of the cDNA or gDNA that made up the material.

Original data processing: From reference gene primer amplification, estimates of nucleated cell counts were derived. Here immunoSEQ multiplex PCR was the method, and the copy in TCRdb shows in-frame clones only, minus some. V, J and clone size reflect that table, while D and trimming were determined from the DNA. The sample contains about 260,000 clones, around nine tenths of which appear only once. Seattle patients were enrolled while actively infected and followed longitudinally. Between the trimmed V and J ends, which lost 6 bases and 5 bases, there was a span of 16 bases. Looked up from germline, CDR1 is MNHEY and CDR2 is SMNVEV (reference sequence). This CDR3 is 14 amino acids long.

The gene calls are TRBV27 and TRBJ1-1; D is possibly TRBD1 (6 bases). Sequences were obtained from peripheral blood. The sequence came from a woman in her seventies with COVID-19, enrolled during active disease. CDR3 region: CASRIQGFITEAFF. Written as DNA, the CDR3 is TGTGCCAGCAGGATACAGGGTTTCATAACTGAAGCTTTCTTT.